The sequence of this T cell receptor (beta chain) was determined in a study of beta chain features in type 1 diabetes. Study conclusions and caveats: When VDJ junctions were examined, type 1 diabetes patients showed fewer insertions and more deletions.

This clone was observed at least ten times. Its antigen is unidentified. A much larger clone differs from this one at a single base, so this may be a read error. Germline V gives CDR1 MGHDK, CDR2 SYGVNS. Trimming stripped 3 bases from V and 3 bases from J, with 3 bases between. This CDR3 spans 11 amino acids. The study reverse transcribed the entire isolated RNA, so it sequenced expressed TCRB transcripts. Only in-frame clones appear in the TCRdb table, and some are missing; sequencing was by immunoSEQ multiplex PCR. The sample consists of 200,000 to 250,000 clones, around 26% of them appearing once. This chain connects TRBV25-1 to TRBJ2-7; no clear D gene. Sequences were obtained from central memory CD4+ T cells from blood. The sequence came from a man between 25 and 39 years old in good health. As DNA, the CDR3 is TGTGCCAGCAGTGACCGCTACGAGCAGTACTTC. Residues: CASSDRYEQYF.